This T cell receptor beta chain emerged from a study of post-analysis software for immune sequencing data. Study-level findings and limits: Compared with controls, patients showed significantly lower normalized Chao1 diversity.

In the case of this clonotype: Its antigen is currently unknown. An end of the junction does not agree with germline; a read error may underlie this.

TCR beta cDNA libraries included unique molecular identifiers. TCRdb used MiXCR to reprocess the PCR reads, holding one entry per CDR3 protein. The repertoire includes approximately 180,000 distinct CDR3 sequences, about 29% of them detected once, and more than 1.3% sits in the top ten. This clonotype was sampled from a girl aged 10-17 years with multiple sclerosis. The sample consisted of blood.

CDR3: CSVRTFIPGPGNYGYTF. The CDR3 nucleotides are TGCAGTGTTAGAACCTTCATTCCGGGGCCGGGGAACTATGGCTACACCTTC. J is TRBJ1-2 and V is TRBV20-1; possible D gene TRBD1, 5 bases. The CDR3 has 17 amino acids. Germline CDR1 is DFQATT and CDR2 is SNEGSKA (reference sequence).